The next 5 T cell receptor beta chains were all read from a single sample in a study of shared clonotypes between healthy human individuals. Assay: immunoSEQ multiplex PCR; the TCRdb copy retains only in-frame clones and omits some. The sample yields 2.5 million or so clones, about 92% seen once. The specimen sequenced was naive CD4+ T cells sorted from blood. Subset denoted: CD45RA+ positively selected. These receptors were obtained from a young man in good health.

As for this clone: The sample holds other DNA sequences that translate to the same CDR3. The V and J genes are TRBV7-9 and TRBJ1-2, with TRBD1 matching 8 bases. V shed 4 bases and J 2 bases; nucleotides not matched to a gene: 3. The CDR3 is made up of 14 amino acids. CDR1 SEHNR and CDR2 FQNEAQ come from the germline V gene (reference sequence). The CDR3 nucleotides read TGTGCCAGCAGCTCCGGGACAGGAAACTATGGCTACACCTTC. Its protein product is CASSSGTGNYGYTF.

The chain uses TRBV28 and TRBJ2-5, with a possible D match to TRBD1 (6 bases). This CDR3 region has 14 residues. V lost 3 bases, J lost 5 bases, and 13 bases lay in between. The V gene's germline CDR1 is MDHEN and CDR2 SYDVKM. The CDR3: CASSFPRGRETQYF. The CDR3 region has the DNA TGTGCCAGCAGTTTCCCCAGGGGTAGGGAGACCCAGTACTTC.

The chain employs TRBV5-6 and TRBJ2-5; 10 nucleotides match TRBD1. The DNA matches TRBJ2-7 better at its end, which makes the J call doubtful. The CDR3 is 15 residues long. The V gene's germline CDR1 is SGHDT and CDR2 YYEEEE. CDR3 in amino acids: CASSSAGQGHYEQYF. CDR3 nucleotide sequence: TGTGCCAGCAGCTCCGCGGGACAGGGGCACTACGAGCAGTACTTC.

The chain combines TRBV7-9 with TRBJ2-1, with D possibly matching TRBD1 (5 bases). V lost 7 bases to trimming and J lost 5 bases, with 15 bases between them. The CDR3 consists of 14 residues. Germline lookup yields CDR1 SEHNR and CDR2 FQNEAQ (reference sequence). The CDR3 nucleotides are TGTGCCAGCAACCTTAGGGGTCCCCACAATGAGCAGTTCTTC. This translates into CASNLRGPHNEQFF. Drawing the rest from reference TRBV7-9 and TRBJ2-1, the complete variable domain is DTGVSQNPRHKITKRGQNVTFRCDPISEHNRLYWYRQTLGQGPEFLTYFQNEAQLEKSRLLSDRFSAERPKGSFSTLEIQRTEQGDSAMYLCASNLRGPHNEQFFGPGTRLTVL.

The chain carries TRBV25-1 and TRBJ2-1; 10 nucleotides align to TRBD2. Trimming cost V 5 bases and J 10 bases; bases outside gene matches: 11. CDR1 is MGHDK and CDR2 is SYGVNS in the germline V gene. The CDR3 length is 15 residues. As DNA, the CDR3 is TGTGCCAGCAGTCTCCCGGGGCTAGCGGGGGCCGAGCAGTTCTTC. Protein product: CASSLPGLAGAEQFF.